Shown below are 18 T cell receptor beta chains from a single sample sequenced in a study of shared clonotypes between healthy human individuals. Measured with immunoSEQ multiplex PCR; TCRdb has only the in-frame clones, and not every one. The table includes hundreds of thousands of clones, approximately 96% detected once. Terminally differentiated effector memory CD45RA+ cells were excluded from the naive CD8 cells, which were CD45RO-negative and positively selected for CCR7. Sequenced input: naive CD8+ T cells sorted from blood. The receptors shown here come from a woman in her thirties in good health.

This rearrangement joins TRBV28 to TRBJ2-5; D is ambiguous. This CDR3 is 13 amino acids long. With 8 bases removed from V and 1 base from J, the gap between germline ends came to 11 bases. CDR1 is MDHEN, CDR2 SYDVKM, per germline. Here the CDR3 reads CASAFGGQETQYF. CDR3 DNA: TGTGCCAGCGCTTTTGGCGGCCAAGAGACCCAGTACTTC.

The J gene is TRBJ2-7, the V gene TRBV10-3; 10 bases are shared with TRBD1. CDR3 length: 13 residues. J gave up 4 bases and V 10 bases, and 7 bases lay outside the gene matches. Germline CDR1 is ENHRY and CDR2 is SYGVKD. CDR3 protein: CATVGQGGYEQYF. DNA of the CDR3: TGTGCCACCGTTGGACAGGGGGGTTACGAGCAGTACTTC.

The chain is built from TRBV25-1 and TRBJ2-3; D gene unclear. The CDR3 is 14 amino acids. CDR1 MGHDK and CDR2 SYGVNS come from the germline V gene. The V gene lost 8 bases and the J gene lost 1 base, with 13 bases spanning the gap. CDR3 in amino acids: CASGRFGGTDTQYF. In DNA, the CDR3 is TGTGCCAGCGGAAGGTTTGGCGGCACAGATACGCAGTATTTT.

The V gene is TRBV6-5, the J gene TRBJ2-1; 10 nucleotides line up with TRBD2. CDR1 and CDR2 (germline): MNHEY, SVGAGI. The CDR3 contains 14 residues. Trimming removed 8 bases from V and 4 bases from J; junction bases left unmatched: 5. The CDR3 DNA is TGTGCCAGCGGGGGACTAGCGCCTTACAATGAGCAGTTCTTC. Translation: CASGGLAPYNEQFF.

The chain joins TRBV27 to TRBJ2-1; 14 bases are a match to TRBD2. The CDR3 runs to 14 residues. J was trimmed by 13 bases and V by 5 bases; bases with no gene match: 7. Looked up from germline, CDR1 is MNHEY and CDR2 is SMNVEV (reference sequence). The CDR3 here is CASSPGLAGDRQFF. CDR3 in DNA: TGTGCCAGCAGTCCGGGACTAGCGGGAGATCGACAGTTCTTC.

This chain joins TRBV28 and TRBJ1-1; the D is unclear. This CDR3 spans 13 amino acids. Trimming cost V 6 bases and J 3 bases, with 11 bases left between them. The germline V gene encodes CDR1 MDHEN and CDR2 SYDVKM. CDR3 region: CASRPGGDTEAFF. The CDR3, as DNA: TGTGCCAGCAGACCGGGCGGAGACACTGAAGCTTTCTTT.

The V gene is TRBV19, the J gene TRBJ2-1; 10 bases agree with TRBD2. V shed 3 bases and J 6 bases; nucleotides not matched to a gene: 5. CDR3 size: 15 residues. CDR1 is LNHDA and CDR2 is SQIVND in the germline V gene (reference sequence). The CDR3 DNA reads TGTGCCAGTAGTATTGTACTAGCGGGAATCAATGAGCAGTTCTTC. It yields the protein CASSIVLAGINEQFF.

The chain is built from TRBV14 and TRBJ2-7; 15 bases match TRBD2. There are 16 residues in the CDR3. Germline V gene data show CDR1 as SGHDN and CDR2 as FVKESK. V lost 4 bases to trimming and J lost 1 base; unmatched junction nucleotides: 2. The CDR3 sequence is CASSRTSGRASYEQYF. CDR3 coding DNA: TGTGCCAGCAGCCGGACTAGCGGGAGGGCTTCCTACGAGCAGTACTTC.

This chain uses TRBV27 with TRBJ2-1; D is tentatively TRBD1 or TRBD2 (5 bases each). The V gene's germline CDR1 is MNHEY and CDR2 SMNVEV (reference sequence). The CDR3 has 13 residues. The germline V and J ends were trimmed by 2 bases and 6 bases, with 8 bases remaining between them. CDR3 residues: CASSLIGANEQFF. DNA for the CDR3: TGTGCCAGCAGTTTAATCGGGGCCAATGAGCAGTTCTTC.

The chain carries TRBV7-8 and TRBJ1-3; D gene uncertain. In germline, CDR1 is SGHVS, CDR2 FQNEAQ. Trimming stripped 5 bases from V and 4 bases from J, with 18 bases between. The CDR3 has 16 residues. The CDR3 reads CASSLTRVAWGNTIYF. CDR3 in DNA: TGTGCCAGCAGCCTAACGCGAGTGGCATGGGGAAACACCATATATTTT.

The V call is TRBV2, the J call TRBJ1-1; D uncertain. CDR3 length equals 18 residues. Germline-derived CDR1 and CDR2 are SNHLY and FYNNEI. Deletions cut 3 bases from V and 3 bases from J, with 23 bases between. Here the CDR3 reads CASSDIGYSWERDTEAFF. CDR3 nucleotides: TGTGCCAGCAGTGATATAGGATACTCCTGGGAGCGGGACACTGAAGCTTTCTTT.

This chain joins TRBV19 and TRBJ2-5; no firm D call. This CDR3 is 13 amino acids long. The V gene lost 5 bases and the J gene lost 4 bases, with 11 bases spanning the gap. Germline V CDR1 and CDR2: LNHDA, SQIVND (reference sequence). The CDR3 loop is CASSPNGLETQYF. The CDR3 nucleotides read TGTGCCAGTAGTCCCAACGGGTTAGAGACCCAGTACTTC.

This clone has only one observation. The chain links TRBV11-1 to TRBJ2-7; D gene unclear. The germline gives CDR1 SGHAT, CDR2 FQDESV (reference sequence). The ends were cut back, 1 base at V and 0 bases at J, with 16 bases in the middle. The CDR3 runs 17 residues. The CDR3 loop reads CASSLGRQTESSYEQYF. In nucleotides, the CDR3 is TGTGCCAGCAGCTTAGGAAGGCAGACGGAGAGCTCCTACGAGCAGTACTTC.

V usage is TRBV9 and J usage is TRBJ2-1; the match to TRBD2 covers 8 bases. The CDR3 spans 13 residues. The germline gives CDR1 SGDLS, CDR2 YYNGEE. The V gene end was trimmed by 4 bases and the J gene end by 6 bases; junction bases not matched to a gene: 3. In DNA form, the CDR3 reads TGTGCCAGCAGCACCGGGACTAGCAATGAGCAGTTCTTC. Protein: CASSTGTSNEQFF. Full variable domain (outside the CDR3, taken from reference TRBV9 and TRBJ2-1): DSGVTQTPKHLITATGQRVTLRCSPRSGDLSVYWYQQSLDQGLQFLIQYYNGEERAKGNILERFSAQQFPDLHSELNLSSLELGDSALYFCASSTGTSNEQFFGPGTRLTVL.

This chain connects TRBV6-5 to TRBJ1-3, with a possible D match to TRBD1 (6 bases). V gave up 6 bases and J gave up 0 bases, with 12 bases separating them. The germline V gene has CDR1 MNHEY and CDR2 SVGAGI. This CDR3 has 15 amino acids. The CDR3 DNA is TGTGCCAGCAGACAGGGCCCTAACTCTGGAAACACCATATATTTT. It codes for CASRQGPNSGNTIYF.

V is TRBV4-1 and J is TRBJ2-2, with 10 positions matching TRBD1. CDR3 length: 18 amino acids. With V trimmed by 3 bases and J by 4 bases, 11 bases remained unmatched. Per germline, CDR1 MGHRA and CDR2 YSYEKL. CDR3: CASSQDTGQGEGTGELFF. CDR3 DNA: TGCGCCAGCAGCCAGGACACCGGACAGGGGGAAGGCACCGGGGAGCTGTTTTTT.

The genes are TRBV27 and TRBJ2-6, with 8 bases aligning to TRBD1. With 6 bases clipped from V and 1 base from J, the junction kept 11 bases outside the gene matches. This CDR3 has 18 residues. Germline V lookup: CDR1 MNHEY, CDR2 SMNVEV (reference sequence). The DNA for the CDR3 is TGTGCCAGCAGCCCGAAGGGACAGGTGCTTTCTGGGGCCAACGTCCTGACTTTC. It specifies CASSPKGQVLSGANVLTF.

This clone was detected only once. The genes are TRBV9 and TRBJ2-1; a possible D gene is TRBD1 (8 bases). The germline CDR1 and CDR2 sequences are SGDLS and YYNGEE. Trimming removed 4 bases at V and 4 bases at J, with 18 bases between. This CDR3 region has 16 residues. The CDR3 nucleotides read TGTGCCAGCAGCCCCACAGGGGGGCGGGAGTACAATGAGCAGTTCTTC. Its protein product is CASSPTGGREYNEQFF.